The clone carrying this T cell receptor beta chain was detected once. The conserved final phenylalanine or tryptophan is absent from the CDR3, which likely points to a read error. For blood RNA, unsorted whole blood served as the source, and germline DNA was extracted too. From approximately 530 ng of total RNA, TCR beta-specific cDNA was reverse-transcribed using a constant-region primer. ARM-PCR, slightly modified, supplied the TCR beta libraries through three nested multiplex PCR rounds. The study ran its first two PCR rounds for around 9 cycles each, using TRBV1-TRBV30 forward primers and a C-beta reverse primer. A single record per CDR3 protein comes from TCRdb applying MiXCR to the multiplex PCR reads. The sample has 300,000 to 400,000 distinct CDR3 sequences, roughly 61% seen once. Looked up from germline, CDR1 is SNHLY and CDR2 is FYNNEI. The CDR3 is 13 residues long. Trimming took 3 bases from V and 7 from J, leaving 9 bases between them.

The data were obtained in a study of tumor-infiltrating lymphocytes in primary liver carcinoma. Sequences were obtained from peripheral blood. This sequence joins TRBV2 and TRBJ2-2, with unresolved D. The sequence came from a man aged 35-49 years with primary liver carcinoma and hepatitis B virus infection. DNA of the CDR3: TGTGCCAGCAGTGAGACGATGGGCGGGGAGCTGTTTGTT. This translates into CASSETMGGELFV.